This TCR beta chain was recovered during a study of shared clonotypes between healthy human individuals. Germline CDR1 and CDR2: SGHRS and YFSETQ. The length of the CDR3 is 13 residues. Trimming cost V 1 base and J 2 bases, with 6 bases left between them. TCRdb's copy holds only in-frame clones and misses some; the assay was immunoSEQ multiplex PCR. The top ten clones hold 0.4% to 0.55% of a sample with 1.5 million to 1.9 million clones, 95% to 99% of them seen once. A few counts support this clone. The same CDR3 arises from other DNA sequences in this sample as well. Sample: naive CD4+ T cells sorted from blood. Subset specified: CD45RA+ positively selected. The chain employs TRBV5-1 and TRBJ1-1; D is possibly TRBD1 (5 bases). This clonotype originated in a man between 25 and 39 years old in good health. DNA of the CDR3: TGCGCCAGCAGCTTGACAGGAAACACTGAAGCTTTCTTT. Amino acid sequence: CASSLTGNTEAFF.